This is a list of T cell receptor beta chains from one sample in a study of CD8 T cells in ankylosing spondylitis. MiXCR was run by TCRdb on the 5' RACE reads, yielding one entry per CDR3 protein. The table records under 250,000 distinct CDR3 sequences, under 12% of them present only once. Sequenced: blood, either unsorted or a sorted T cell fraction (not recorded which). Source of these receptors: a male donor with ankylosing spondylitis or in good health (not recorded which). CDR3s include the opening cysteine and the closing phenylalanine or tryptophan. D genes are given only for firm matches. Size values are once, few and many counts, or a class for expanded clones, and some rows have none.

DNA	CDR3	size	J	V	D
TGTGCCAGCAGTTTAGCGGGTCAAAGACCCTACGAGCAGTACTTC	CASSLAGQRPYEQYF	many	TRBJ2-7	TRBV12-3/TRBV12-4	-
TGTGCCAGCAGCTCCCGACGCGGGACAAGGGCCGTCGATGAGCAGTTCTTC	CASSSRRGTRAVDEQFF	many	TRBJ2-1	TRBV7-2	-
TGTGCCTGGACGTACCCAGGGGCTTTCTTT	CAWTYPGAFF	many	TRBJ1-1	TRBV30	-
TGCGCCAGCAGCTTTAATGTCGGCGGTCAAGAGACCCAGTACTTC	CASSFNVGGQETQYF	few	TRBJ2-5	TRBV5-1	-
TGTGCCAGCAGTTTCCAGCGGGGGGGAAGCACAGATACGCAGTATTTT	CASSFQRGGSTDTQYF	many	TRBJ2-3	TRBV12-3/TRBV12-4	TRBD2
TGCGCCAGCAGCCGGCTGGGCCCCCAAACCGACTTGTCCTACGAGCAGTACTTC	CASSRLGPQTDLSYEQYF	many	TRBJ2-7	TRBV5-1	-
TGTGCCAGCAGTCTTTTGGGGGGGGGCCAGCGTTCCTACGAGCAGTACTTC	CASSLLGGGQRSYEQYF	-	TRBJ2-7	TRBV3-1	-
TGTGCCAGCAGCTTACAGGGTCCCCTCTCGGGGGCCAACGTCCTGACTTTC	CASSLQGPLSGANVLTF	few	TRBJ2-6	TRBV7-9	-
TGTGCCAGCAGCGTTTCTAGCGGGTCCTACAATGAGCAGTTCTTC	CASSVSSGSYNEQFF	many	TRBJ2-1	TRBV9	TRBD2
TGCAGTGCTGGGGACAGGGCCAATGAGCAGTTCTTC	CSAGDRANEQFF	few	TRBJ2-1	TRBV20-1	TRBD1
TGTGCCTGGAGAAAGGGAGGCTACACCTTC	CAWRKGGYTF	many	TRBJ1-2	TRBV30	-
TGTGCCAGCAGCTCTCGACTAGGCAATGAGCAGTTCTTC	CASSSRLGNEQFF	many	TRBJ2-1	TRBV7-2	-
TGCAGTGCTAGAGTCCCAGCGGGAGTTTCAGTTGAGCAGTTCTTC	CSARVPAGVSVEQFF	many	TRBJ2-1	TRBV20-1	TRBD2
TGTGCCAGCAGCCCTGGGCTAATGAACACCGGGGAGCTGTTTTTT	CASSPGLMNTGELFF	few	TRBJ2-2	TRBV4-2	-
TGTGCCAGCAGCTCGGAGGACAGGGGTGATACGCAGTATTTT	CASSSEDRGDTQYF	-	TRBJ2-3	TRBV7-6	TRBD1
TGTGCCAGCAGTTGGAATGTAGGACAACATGAAAAACTGTTTTTT	CASSWNVGQHEKLFF	many	TRBJ1-4	TRBV25-1	-
TGTGCCAGCGGCCCTTTAGTAATCCACAATGAGCAGTTCTTC	CASGPLVIHNEQFF	many	TRBJ2-1	TRBV6-1	-
TGTGCCAGCAGCTCTGCCCTTACAGGGAATACTGAAGCTTTCTTT	CASSSALTGNTEAFF	few	TRBJ1-1	TRBV7-9	-
TGTGCCAGCAGCTTAAATGCAGGTGCCCAGCATTTT	CASSLNAGAQHF	-	TRBJ1-5	TRBV7-2	-
TGTGCCAGCAGTTCCCGACAGGGCAGGACCTACAATGAGCAGTTCTTC	CASSSRQGRTYNEQFF	-	TRBJ2-1	TRBV6-5	TRBD1
TGTGCGGCCTGTGATTTGCCCCCCTTTGGACAGGGAAAAAGGGGCAATCAGCCCCAGCATTTT	CAACDLPPFGQGKRGNQPQHF	once	TRBJ1-5	TRBV24-1	TRBD1
TGCAGCGTTGTGGGACTACTAACCGGGGAGCTGTTTTTT	CSVVGLLTGELFF	many	TRBJ2-2	TRBV29-1	TRBD2
TGCGCCAGCAGCGGTAATACAGGGACCGGGGAGCTGTTTTTT	CASSGNTGTGELFF	many	TRBJ2-2	TRBV5-1	-
TGTGCCTGGAGTGAAGAGACCCAGTACTTC	CAWSEETQYF	many	TRBJ2-5	TRBV30	-
TGCAGTGCTAGAGATATCGGGGAGTACACTGAAGCTTTCTTT	CSARDIGEYTEAFF	many	TRBJ1-1	TRBV20-1	-
TGTGCCTGCGTCCCTGGGGGAAACACCATATATTTT	CACVPGGNTIYF	few	TRBJ1-3	TRBV30	-
TGTGCCATCAGTGATTGGGGGAATAGAATCGATACGCAGTATTTT	CAISDWGNRIDTQYF	many	TRBJ2-3	TRBV10-3	-
TGCGCCAGCAGCCAAGCGCCGGGACAGTCCTCCATGAACACTGAAGCTTTCTTT	CASSQAPGQSSMNTEAFF	many	TRBJ1-1	TRBV4-1	TRBD1
TGCGCCAGCGCTGGATCACAGGGATACAATGAGCAGTTCTTC	CASAGSQGYNEQFF	many	TRBJ2-1	TRBV10-1	-
TGTGCCAGCAGTTCTTTCCCGGGACAGGGCCGAACCGGGGAGCTGTTTTTT	CASSSFPGQGRTGELFF	many	TRBJ2-2	TRBV12-3/TRBV12-4	TRBD1
TGTGCCAGCAGCAAACGAGCATTCTCCTACGAGCAGTACTTC	CASSKRAFSYEQYF	many	TRBJ2-7	TRBV21-1	-
TGTGCCAGCAGCTTTCCTCTAGCGGGAGGCGAGGAGTTCTTC	CASSFPLAGGEEFF	many	TRBJ2-1	TRBV5-5	TRBD2
TGTGCCTGGAGGCTAGACAGGTACACTGAAGCTTTCTTT	CAWRLDRYTEAFF	many	TRBJ1-1	TRBV30	-
TGTGCCACCAGCAGCGACCATGGGGCCCGCCGGGACGAGCAGTACTTC	CATSSDHGARRDEQYF	many	TRBJ2-7	TRBV15	-
TGCGCCAGCAGCTTGGGCCCGGGCTCTGAAGCTTTCTTT	CASSLGPGSEAFF	many	TRBJ1-1	TRBV5-1	-
TGTGCCAGCAGTGCTCTAGCGGGCTCCTACAATGAGCAGTTCTTC	CASSALAGSYNEQFF	many	TRBJ2-1	TRBV6-1	TRBD2
TGCGCCAGCAGCCCTTGGACAGGCCCGAACACCGGGGAGCTGTTTTTT	CASSPWTGPNTGELFF	many	TRBJ2-2	TRBV5-1	TRBD1
TGTGCCAGCAGCCTGGACGGGGGCTTGGAGACCCAGTACTTC	CASSLDGGLETQYF	many	TRBJ2-5	TRBV9	-
TGTGCCAGTGGAAGACAGGGTCAAAGCTCCTACAATGAGCAGTTCTTC	CASGRQGQSSYNEQFF	many	TRBJ2-1	TRBV19	TRBD1
TGCAGCGTCGGGCAGGGAGAACGATACGAGCAGTACTTC	CSVGQGERYEQYF	few	TRBJ2-7	TRBV29-1	-
TGTGCCAGCTCACCACCAGGTCGGACTAGTAATGAGCAGTTCTTC	CASSPPGRTSNEQFF	-	TRBJ2-1	TRBV18	TRBD2
TGCGCCAGCAGCCGCCAGGGGAACACCGGGGAGCTGTTTTTT	CASSRQGNTGELFF	many	TRBJ2-2	TRBV5-1	-
TGCGCCAGCAGCTTGTTTGACAAAAACATTCAGTACTTC	CASSLFDKNIQYF	many	TRBJ2-4	TRBV5-1	-
TGCAGCGCCTGGGGAGGAAATGGCTACACCTTC	CSAWGGNGYTF	many	TRBJ1-2	TRBV29-1	-
TGCGCCAGCAGCTTGATACGGTCGGCTGAAGCTTTCTTT	CASSLIRSAEAFF	many	TRBJ1-1	TRBV5-1	-
TGTGCCTGGAGCCCCAGATACGAGCAGTACTTC	CAWSPRYEQYF	many	TRBJ2-7	TRBV30	-
TGCAGCCCCCAACGTTGGGGTAGGAGAGGGGGCCGCACTGAAGCTTTCTTT	CSPQRWGRRGGRTEAFF	many	TRBJ1-1	TRBV29-1	TRBD1
TGTGCCATCTCAAGGACGCCTAATGAGCAGTTCTTC	CAISRTPNEQFF	many	TRBJ2-1	TRBV6-1	-
TGTGCCAGCAGTTCATGGGCAGATACGCAGTATTTT	CASSSWADTQYF	many	TRBJ2-3	TRBV12-3/TRBV12-4	-
TGTGCCAGCAGCCCCGGACTCGCAACTAATGAAAAACTGTTTTTT	CASSPGLATNEKLFF	many	TRBJ1-4	TRBV7-2	-
TGTGCCAGCAGAGACCGGGGGGACTATGGCTACACCTTC	CASRDRGDYGYTF	many	TRBJ1-2	TRBV6-1	-
TGCAGTGCTCCGGGACAGGGTCAAGCCAAAAACATTCAGTACTTC	CSAPGQGQAKNIQYF	many	TRBJ2-4	TRBV20-1	TRBD1
TGTGCCAGCAGTGAACCGAGCCGGACGGCTTCGGGGGCCAACGTCCTGACTTTC	CASSEPSRTASGANVLTF	few	TRBJ2-6	TRBV6-1	-
TGCAGTGCTCATGACACCGCATACGAGCAGTACTTC	CSAHDTAYEQYF	few	TRBJ2-7	TRBV20-1	-